This TCR beta chain was sequenced for a study of OX40 agonist ivuxolimab in advanced cancers. Study-wide context: Ivuxolimab was a fully human IgG2 agonistic monoclonal antibody targeting the costimulatory receptor OX40 (CD134). Intravenous ivuxolimab was administered to patients every 2 weeks at six dose levels: 0.01, 0.1, 0.3, 1.5, 3 and 10 mg/kg. Of the roughly 52 patients in dose escalation, some 20 had hepatocellular carcinoma, about 15 had melanoma, 9 had renal cell carcinoma and 9 had head and neck cancer. A male proportion of 82.7% and a mean age of around 60 years, ranging from roughly 23 to 90, were recorded for the dose-escalation cohort. Patients were allowed to have had prior anti-PD-1, anti-PD-L1 or anti-CTLA-4 therapy, and approximately 39% of the dose-escalation patients had been treated with checkpoint inhibitors. Partial responses were achieved by three dose-escalation patients, of whom one had hepatocellular carcinoma and two had cutaneous melanoma. Peripheral TCRbeta sequencing was intended to test whether TCR sequence diversity was altered and clonal T-cell expansion was caused by ivuxolimab. The paper reports the monotherapy dose-escalation portion (N of about 52 patients) of the phase I ivuxolimab trial.

Comments on this clone: The clone's antigen remains unknown. No base quality values were provided; no much bigger clone lies one nucleotide off.

Genomic DNA was extracted from sorted cells for sequencing of the TCRbeta CDR3 region. TCRbeta CDR3 regions were sequenced using the immunoSEQ Assay. The source is immuneACCESS, and TCRdb retained only in-frame sequences with V and J called. Part of the clones is not carried over; for the studies checked, unresolved V genes explain less than half of this, and the remainder is unexplained. For this sample the table gives about 120,000 clones, of which just over 90% were detected only once. The ten largest clonotypes hold about 0.15% of the sample. As encoded in the germline V gene (reference sequence), CDR1 is MNHEY while CDR2 is SMNVEV. Reading from cysteine to phenylalanine, the CDR3 counts 12 amino acids. The sequence is cut down to CDR3 DNA, 36 bases in frame from base 1. Trimming removed 4 bases from V and 5 bases from J, leaving 9 bases between the germline ends. The trial excluded patients who had a history of autoimmune disease or were on systemic immunosuppression. Peripheral blood for TCR sequencing was collected from all dose cohorts at baseline, on cycle 4 day 1, and on cycle 7 day 1. Samples were obtained from an open-label, multicenter, first-in-human phase I dose-escalation trial of ivuxolimab. Adults with locally advanced or metastatic head and neck squamous cell, hepatocellular, melanoma or renal cell carcinoma were enrolled in the trial. CD4+ and CD8+ T cells were sorted separately from peripheral blood before TCR sequencing.

Beyond this particular receptor, the publication reports: The antigen specificity of the clonally expanded peripheral T cells was not determined. At doses of 0.1 to 3.0 mg/kg, clonal expansion of both CD4+ and CD8+ blood T cells was observed from baseline to week 6. Low levels of normalized T-cell clonal expansion were also seen in some patients who did not respond. In the 0.1-3.0 mg/kg groups, partial responders were among the patients with the lowest normalized peripheral clonal expansion, particularly in CD8+ T cells. After ivuxolimab, more expanded clones were found on average in CD8+ T cells than in CD4+ T cells.

This material consisted of CD4+ or CD8+ T cells sorted from blood, taken in a trial of the OX40 agonist ivuxolimab. The sequence joins TRBV27 to TRBJ2-7; TRBD2 is perhaps the D gene, given 6 matching bases. The sequence derives from an adult with an advanced solid tumor such as melanoma, head and neck, liver or kidney cancer. The DNA is TGTGCCAGCAGTTCCGGGGGTAACGAGCAGTACTTC. Translated, it gives CASSSGGNEQYF.